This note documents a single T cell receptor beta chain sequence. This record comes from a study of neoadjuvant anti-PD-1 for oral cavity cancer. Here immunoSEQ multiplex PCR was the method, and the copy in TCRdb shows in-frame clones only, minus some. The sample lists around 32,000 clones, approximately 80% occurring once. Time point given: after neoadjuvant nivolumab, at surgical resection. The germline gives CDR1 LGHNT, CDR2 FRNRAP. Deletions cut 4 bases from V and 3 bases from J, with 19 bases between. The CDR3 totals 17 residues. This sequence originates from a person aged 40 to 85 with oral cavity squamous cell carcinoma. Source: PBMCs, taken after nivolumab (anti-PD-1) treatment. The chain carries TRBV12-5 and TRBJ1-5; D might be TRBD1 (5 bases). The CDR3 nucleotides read TGTGCTAGTGGTTACTATACAGGCTATGGCGACAATCAGCCCCAGCATTTT. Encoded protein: CASGYYTGYGDNQPQHF. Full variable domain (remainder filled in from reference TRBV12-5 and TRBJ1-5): DARVTQTPRHKVTEMGQEVTMRCQPILGHNTVFWYRQTMMQGLELLAYFRNRAPLDDSGMPKDRFSAEMPDATLATLKIQPSEPRDSAVYFCASGYYTGYGDNQPQHFGDGTRLSIL.